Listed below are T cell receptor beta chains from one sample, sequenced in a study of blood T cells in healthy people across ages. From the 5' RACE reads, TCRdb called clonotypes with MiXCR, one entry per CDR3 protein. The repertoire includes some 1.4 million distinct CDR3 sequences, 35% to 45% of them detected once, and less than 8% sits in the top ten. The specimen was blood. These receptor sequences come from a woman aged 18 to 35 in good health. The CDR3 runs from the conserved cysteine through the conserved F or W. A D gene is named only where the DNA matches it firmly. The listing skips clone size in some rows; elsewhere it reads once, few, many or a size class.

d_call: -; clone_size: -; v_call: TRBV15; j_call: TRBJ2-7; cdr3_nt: TGTGCCACCAGCAGAGATTTGGCAGTCTACGAGCAGTACTTC; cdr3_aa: CATSRDLAVYEQYF
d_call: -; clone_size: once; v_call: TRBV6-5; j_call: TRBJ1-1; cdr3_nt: TGTGCCAGCAGTTCCCAACAGCTGATGAACACTGAAGCTTTCTTT; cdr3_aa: CASSSQQLMNTEAFF
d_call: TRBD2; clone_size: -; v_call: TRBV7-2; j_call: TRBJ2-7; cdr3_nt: TGTGCCAGCAGCCCATGGACTAGCGGATACTCCTACAATGAGCAGTACTTC; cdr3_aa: CASSPWTSGYSYNEQYF
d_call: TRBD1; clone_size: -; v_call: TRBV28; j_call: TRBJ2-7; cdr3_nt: TGTGCCAGCAGTCCAACCCTAGGGGGCAAGGAGTACTTC; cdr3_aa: CASSPTLGGKEYF
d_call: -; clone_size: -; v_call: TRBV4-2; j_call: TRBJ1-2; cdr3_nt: TGTGCCAGCAGCCAAGACAGCTCTAACTATGGCTACACCTTC; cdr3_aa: CASSQDSSNYGYTF
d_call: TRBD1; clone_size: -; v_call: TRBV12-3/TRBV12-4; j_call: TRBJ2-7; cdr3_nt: TGTGCCAGCAGTCAAGACAGGGTTGGCTACGAGCAGTACTTC; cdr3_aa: CASSQDRVGYEQYF
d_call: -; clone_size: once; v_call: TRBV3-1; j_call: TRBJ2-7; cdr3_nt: TGTGCCAGCAGCCACGCCTTCGCCGGGACTGCATCCTACGAGCAGTACTTC; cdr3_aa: CASSHAFAGTASYEQYF
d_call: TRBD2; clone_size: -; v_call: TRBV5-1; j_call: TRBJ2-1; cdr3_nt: TGCGCCAGCAGCGTAAGGCCAGCGGGGGGGGCCTACAATGAGCAGTTCTTC; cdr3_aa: CASSVRPAGGAYNEQFF
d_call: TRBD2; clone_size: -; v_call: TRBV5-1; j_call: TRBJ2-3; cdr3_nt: TGCGCCAGCAGCCCTTCGGCGGGAGGTCCAGATACGCAGTATTTT; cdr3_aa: CASSPSAGGPDTQYF
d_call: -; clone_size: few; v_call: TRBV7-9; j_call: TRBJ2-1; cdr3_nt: TGTGCCAGCAGCTTTAGGTCTGACGCGGAAAGGTACAATGAGCAGTTCTTC; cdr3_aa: CASSFRSDAERYNEQFF
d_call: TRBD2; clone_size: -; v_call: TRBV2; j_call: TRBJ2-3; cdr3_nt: TGTGCCAGCAGAGCACCGGGACTAGCGGGAGGTTTGTCAGATACGCAGTATTTT; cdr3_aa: CASRAPGLAGGLSDTQYF
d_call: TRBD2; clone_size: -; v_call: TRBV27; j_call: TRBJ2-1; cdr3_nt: TGTGCCAGCAGCCGGGACTATGGCCATGAGCAGTTCTTC; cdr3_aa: CASSRDYGHEQFF
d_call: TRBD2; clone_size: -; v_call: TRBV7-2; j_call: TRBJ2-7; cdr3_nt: TGTGCCAGCAGCTTAGAGGCTAGCGGGTACTCCTACGAGCAGTACTTC; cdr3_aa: CASSLEASGYSYEQYF
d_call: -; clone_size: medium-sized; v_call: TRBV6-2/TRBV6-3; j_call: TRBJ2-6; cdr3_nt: TGTGCCAGCAGTTACAACTCTGGGGCCAACGTCCTGACTTTC; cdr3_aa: CASSYNSGANVLTF
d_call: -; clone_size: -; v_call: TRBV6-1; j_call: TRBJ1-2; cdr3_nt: TGTGCCAGCACCGAAGAGAAAACCAGAGTAGTGGCACATGGCTACACCTTC; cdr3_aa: CASTEEKTRVVAHGYTF
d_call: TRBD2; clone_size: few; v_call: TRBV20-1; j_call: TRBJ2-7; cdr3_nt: TGCAGTGCTGCAAGGACTAGCGGGAGGAATGAGCAGTACTTC; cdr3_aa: CSAARTSGRNEQYF
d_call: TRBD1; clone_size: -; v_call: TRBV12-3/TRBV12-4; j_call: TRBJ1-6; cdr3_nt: TGTGCCAGCAGGCCCGACAGGGTGAGGTTGTGGGCACCCCTCCACTTT; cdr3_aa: CASRPDRVRLWAPLHF
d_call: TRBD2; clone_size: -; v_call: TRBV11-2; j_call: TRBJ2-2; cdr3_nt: TGTGCCAGCCATGGCGGGGGTCCGACCGGGGAGCTGTTTTTT; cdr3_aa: CASHGGGPTGELFF
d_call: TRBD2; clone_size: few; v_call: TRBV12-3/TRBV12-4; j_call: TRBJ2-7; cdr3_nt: TGTGCCAGCAGTTTATCCGGGGGGGCTCGGAACGAGCAGTACTTC; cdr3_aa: CASSLSGGARNEQYF
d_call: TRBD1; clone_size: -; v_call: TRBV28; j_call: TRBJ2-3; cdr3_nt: TGTGCCAGCAGACCTGACGGGACAGGGTTTATGACGCAGTATTTT; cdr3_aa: CASRPDGTGFMTQYF
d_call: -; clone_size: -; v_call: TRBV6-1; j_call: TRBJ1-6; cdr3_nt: TGTGCCAGCGGAAGCGTGTTGGGGGCGACCTATAATTCACCCCTCCACTTT; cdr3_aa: CASGSVLGATYNSPLHF
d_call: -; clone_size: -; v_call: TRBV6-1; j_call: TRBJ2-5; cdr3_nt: TGTGCCAGCAGTGAAGTTCTCACAGGTACCTACAATGAGCAGTACTTC; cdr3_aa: CASSEVLTGTYNEQYF